The following is a TCR beta chain sequence with its context. The target antigen is unknown. These data are taken from a study of T-cell memory formation after mild COVID-19. The TCR alpha and TCR beta cDNA libraries, bearing sample barcodes and UMIs, were generated by 5'RACE using constant-segment primers. Each CDR3 protein is one row after TCRdb ran MiXCR on the 5' RACE reads. Found here are some 450,000 distinct CDR3 sequences, around 20% of them singletons; the top ten hold 7.5% to 9.5%. V lost 2 bases to trimming and J lost 6 bases, with 19 bases between them. There are 17 residues in the CDR3. The germline CDR1 and CDR2 sequences are KGHSH and LQKENI. Notes on the study in general: Of the contracting clones, CD4+ ones lay mainly in CM and EM, and CD8+ ones in EMRA.

Sequenced material: PBMCs or a T cell subset sorted from them (not recorded which). The clonotype comes from an adult woman who had mild COVID-19 (a few samples of this study predate the infection). Cell type and time point are not known. V and J are TRBV18 and TRBJ2-2; D remains ambiguous. The DNA for the CDR3 is TGTGCCAGCTCACCAACGTGGGCCTCAAGGGTGGCCGGGGAGCTGTTTTTT. This gives the protein CASSPTWASRVAGELFF.